This T cell receptor (beta chain) was found in a study of OX40 agonist ivuxolimab in advanced cancers. This clone was recorded only once. Method: immunoSEQ multiplex PCR; TCRdb's copy keeps in-frame clones and lacks some. The table includes tens of thousands of clones, roughly 84% detected once. Germline CDR1 MDHEN, CDR2 SYDVKM. The CDR3 contains 14 residues. Trimming pared 4 bases from V and 3 bases from J, leaving 9 bases between. V usage is TRBV28 and J usage is TRBJ1-4, with D possibly being TRBD1 (5 bases). The receptor's source is an adult with an advanced solid tumor such as melanoma, head and neck, liver or kidney cancer. Sequencing was performed on CD4+ or CD8+ T cells sorted from blood, taken in a trial of the OX40 agonist ivuxolimab. CDR3 sequence: CASSSGPPNEKLFF. CDR3 DNA: TGTGCCAGCAGTTCAGGGCCGCCTAATGAAAAACTGTTTTTT.